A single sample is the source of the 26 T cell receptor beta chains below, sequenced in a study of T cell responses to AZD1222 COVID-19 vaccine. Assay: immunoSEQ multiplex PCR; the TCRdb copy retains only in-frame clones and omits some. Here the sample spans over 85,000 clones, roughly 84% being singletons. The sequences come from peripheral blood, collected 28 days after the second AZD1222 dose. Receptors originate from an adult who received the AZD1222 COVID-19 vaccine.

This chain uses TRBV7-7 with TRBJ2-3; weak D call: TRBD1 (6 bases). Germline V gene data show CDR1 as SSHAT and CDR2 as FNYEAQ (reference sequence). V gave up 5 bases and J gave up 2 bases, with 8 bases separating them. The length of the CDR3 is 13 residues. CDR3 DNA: TGTGCCAGCAGCCAGGGGAACACAGATACGCAGTATTTT. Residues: CASSQGNTDTQYF.

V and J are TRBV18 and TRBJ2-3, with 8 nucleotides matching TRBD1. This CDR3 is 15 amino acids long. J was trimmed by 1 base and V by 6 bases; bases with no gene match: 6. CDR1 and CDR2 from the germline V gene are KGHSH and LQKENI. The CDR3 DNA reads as TGTGCCAGCTCCCTTGGACAGGGTGGCACAGATACGCAGTATTTT. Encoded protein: CASSLGQGGTDTQYF.

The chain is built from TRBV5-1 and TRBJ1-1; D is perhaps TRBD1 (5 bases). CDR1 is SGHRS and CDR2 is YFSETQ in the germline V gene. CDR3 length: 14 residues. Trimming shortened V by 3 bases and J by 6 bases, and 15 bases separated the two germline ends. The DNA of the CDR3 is TGCGCCAGCAGCTCCAATACAGGACGGGCTGAAGCTTTCTTT. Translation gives CASSSNTGRAEAFF.

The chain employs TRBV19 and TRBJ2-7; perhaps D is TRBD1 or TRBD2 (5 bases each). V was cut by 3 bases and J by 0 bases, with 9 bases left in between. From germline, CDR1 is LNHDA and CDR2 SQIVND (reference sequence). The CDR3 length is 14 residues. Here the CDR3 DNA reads TGTGCCAGTAGTATTGAGGGGAGCTCCTACGAGCAGTACTTC. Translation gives CASSIEGSSYEQYF.

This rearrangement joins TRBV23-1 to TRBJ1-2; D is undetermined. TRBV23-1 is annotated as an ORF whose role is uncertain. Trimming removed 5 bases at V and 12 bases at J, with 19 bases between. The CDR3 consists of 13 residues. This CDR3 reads CASSVRLRPEDTF. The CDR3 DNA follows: TGCGCCAGCAGTGTAAGGTTGCGACCTGAGGACACCTTC.

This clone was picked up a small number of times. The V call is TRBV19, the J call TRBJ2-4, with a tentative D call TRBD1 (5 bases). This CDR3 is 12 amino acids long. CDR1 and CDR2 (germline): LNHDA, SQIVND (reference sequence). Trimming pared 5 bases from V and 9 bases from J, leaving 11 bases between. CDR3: CASSPDGAIQYF. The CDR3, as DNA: TGTGCCAGTAGTCCGGATGGGGCCATTCAGTACTTC.

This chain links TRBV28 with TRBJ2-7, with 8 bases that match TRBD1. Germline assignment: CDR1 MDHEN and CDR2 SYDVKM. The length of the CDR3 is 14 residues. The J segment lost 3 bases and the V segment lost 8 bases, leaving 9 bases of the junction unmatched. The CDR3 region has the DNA TGTGCCAGCGAGTCAGGGACAGGCCTCTACGAGCAGTACTTC. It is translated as CASESGTGLYEQYF.

For the CDR3, the DNA is TGTGCCAGCAAGGGGGCCCTTTTGGCAGAAAAACTGTTTTTT. Encoded protein: CASKGALLAEKLFF. The chain carries TRBV11-2 and TRBJ1-4; 7 bases match TRBD1. Germline CDR1 reads SGHAT; CDR2 reads FQNNGV. The trim removed 7 bases at V and 8 bases at J, leaving 10 bases unmatched. The CDR3 is 14 residues long.

CDR3 residues: CASSLGQNTEAFF. The CDR3 nucleotides read TGTGCCAGCAGCTTAGGGCAGAACACTGAAGCTTTCTTT. The J gene is TRBJ1-1, the V gene TRBV11-1, with D unresolved. CDR3 size: 13 residues. The germline V and J ends were trimmed by 1 base and 1 base, with 4 bases remaining between them. The germline V gene has CDR1 SGHAT and CDR2 FQDESV (reference sequence).

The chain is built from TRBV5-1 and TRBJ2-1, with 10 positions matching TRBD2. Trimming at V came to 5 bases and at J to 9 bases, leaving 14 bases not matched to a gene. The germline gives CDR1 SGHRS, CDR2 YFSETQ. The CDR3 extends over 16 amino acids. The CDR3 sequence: CASRGGLSGRSGEQFF. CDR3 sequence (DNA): TGCGCCAGCAGGGGGGGACTTAGCGGGAGGTCCGGTGAGCAGTTCTTC. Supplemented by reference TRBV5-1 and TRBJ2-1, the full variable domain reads KAGVTQTPRYLIKTRGQQVTLSCSPISGHRSVSWYQQTPGQGLQFLFEYFSETQRNKGNFPGRFSGRQFSNSRSEMNVSTLELGDSALYLCASRGGLSGRSGEQFFGPGTRLTVL.

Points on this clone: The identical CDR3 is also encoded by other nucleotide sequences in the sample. The CDR3 protein is CASSKEGQGSEAFF. DNA of the CDR3: TGTGCCAGCAGCAAAGAGGGACAGGGGTCTGAAGCTTTCTTT. The chain has TRBV21-1 and TRBJ1-1; the table names TRBD1, a call not compared with the DNA. TRBV21-1 is tagged as a pseudogene. The CDR3 spans 14 residues.

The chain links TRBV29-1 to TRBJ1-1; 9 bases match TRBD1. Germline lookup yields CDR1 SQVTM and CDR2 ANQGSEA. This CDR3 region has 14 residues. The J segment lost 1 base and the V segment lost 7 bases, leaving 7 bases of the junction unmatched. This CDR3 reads CSAGDRVGNTEAFF. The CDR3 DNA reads TGCAGCGCTGGGGACAGGGTGGGGAACACTGAAGCTTTCTTT.

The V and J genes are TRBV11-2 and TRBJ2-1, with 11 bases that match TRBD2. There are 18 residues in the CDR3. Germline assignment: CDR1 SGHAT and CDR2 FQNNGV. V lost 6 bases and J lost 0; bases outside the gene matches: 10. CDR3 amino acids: CASRSPGTSGISYNEQFF. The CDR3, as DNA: TGTGCCAGCAGGTCCCCCGGGACTAGCGGTATCTCCTACAATGAGCAGTTCTTC.

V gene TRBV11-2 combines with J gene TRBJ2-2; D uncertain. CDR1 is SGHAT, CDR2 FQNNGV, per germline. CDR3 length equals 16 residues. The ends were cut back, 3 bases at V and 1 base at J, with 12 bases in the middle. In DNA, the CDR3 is TGTGCCAGCAGCTTCCCCCCAAACAGGAACACCGGGGAGCTGTTTTTT. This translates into CASSFPPNRNTGELFF.

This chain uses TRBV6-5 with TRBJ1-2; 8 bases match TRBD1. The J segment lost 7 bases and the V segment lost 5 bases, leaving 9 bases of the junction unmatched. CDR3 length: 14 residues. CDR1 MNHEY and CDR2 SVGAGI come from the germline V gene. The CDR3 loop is CASSTRDRRGGYTF. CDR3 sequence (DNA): TGTGCCAGCAGTACCAGGGACAGGCGGGGTGGCTACACCTTC.

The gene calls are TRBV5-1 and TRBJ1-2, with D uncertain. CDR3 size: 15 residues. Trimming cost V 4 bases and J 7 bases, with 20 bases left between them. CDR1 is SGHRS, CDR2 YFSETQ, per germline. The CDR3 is CASSPGIGGGVGYTF. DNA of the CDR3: TGCGCCAGCAGCCCTGGAATCGGAGGAGGAGTTGGCTACACCTTC.

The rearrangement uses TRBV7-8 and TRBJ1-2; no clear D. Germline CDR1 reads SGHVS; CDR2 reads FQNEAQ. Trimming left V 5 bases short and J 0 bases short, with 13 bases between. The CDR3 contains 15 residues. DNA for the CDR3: TGTGCCAGCAGCCCTCAGCGGAGGACTAACTATGGCTACACCTTC. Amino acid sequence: CASSPQRRTNYGYTF.

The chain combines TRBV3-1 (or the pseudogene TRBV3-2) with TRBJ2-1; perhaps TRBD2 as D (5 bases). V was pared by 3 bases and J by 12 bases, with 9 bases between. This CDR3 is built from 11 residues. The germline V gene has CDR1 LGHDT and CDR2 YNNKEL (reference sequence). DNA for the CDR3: TGTGCCAGCAGCCATAACGGGGTGCAGTTCTTC. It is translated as CASSHNGVQFF.

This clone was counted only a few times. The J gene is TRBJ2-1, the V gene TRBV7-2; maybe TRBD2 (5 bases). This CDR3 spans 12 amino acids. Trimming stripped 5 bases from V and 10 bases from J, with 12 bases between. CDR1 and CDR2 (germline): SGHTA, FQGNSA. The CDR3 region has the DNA TGTGCCAGCAGCCGTGATAGACTAGAGCAGTTCTTC. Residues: CASSRDRLEQFF. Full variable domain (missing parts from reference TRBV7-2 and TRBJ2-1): GAGVSQSPSNKVTEKGKDVELRCDPISGHTALYWYRQSLGQGLEFLIYFQGNSAPDKSGLPSDRFSAERTGGSVSTLTIQRTQQEDSAVYLCASSRDRLEQFFGPGTRLTVL.

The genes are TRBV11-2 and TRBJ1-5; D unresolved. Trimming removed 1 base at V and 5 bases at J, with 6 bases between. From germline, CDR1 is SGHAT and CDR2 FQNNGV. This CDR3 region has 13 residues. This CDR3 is CASSLVGDQPQHF. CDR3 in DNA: TGTGCCAGCAGCTTAGTTGGGGATCAGCCCCAGCATTTT.

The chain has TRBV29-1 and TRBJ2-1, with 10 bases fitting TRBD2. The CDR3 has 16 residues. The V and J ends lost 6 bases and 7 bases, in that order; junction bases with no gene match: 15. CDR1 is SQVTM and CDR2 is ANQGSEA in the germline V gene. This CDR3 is CSVLKLAGLSSNEQFF. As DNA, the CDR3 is TGCAGCGTCCTCAAACTAGCGGGATTAAGTTCGAATGAGCAGTTCTTC.

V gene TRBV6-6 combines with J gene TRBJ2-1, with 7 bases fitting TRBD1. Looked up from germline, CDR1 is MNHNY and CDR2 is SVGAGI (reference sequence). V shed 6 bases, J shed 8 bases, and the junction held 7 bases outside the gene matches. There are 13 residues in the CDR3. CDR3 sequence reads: CASRDRDGYEQFF. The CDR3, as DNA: TGTGCCAGCAGAGACAGGGATGGTTATGAGCAGTTCTTC.

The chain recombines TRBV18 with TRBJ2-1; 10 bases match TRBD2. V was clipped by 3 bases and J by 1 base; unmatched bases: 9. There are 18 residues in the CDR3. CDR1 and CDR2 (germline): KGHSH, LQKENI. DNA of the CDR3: TGTGCCAGCTCACCTCGTACCGGGACTAGCGTTTCCTACAATGAGCAGTTCTTC. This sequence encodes CASSPRTGTSVSYNEQFF.

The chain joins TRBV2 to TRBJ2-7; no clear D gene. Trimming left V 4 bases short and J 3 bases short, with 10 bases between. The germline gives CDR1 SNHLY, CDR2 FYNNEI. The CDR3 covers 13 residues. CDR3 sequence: CASSAGRGYEQYF. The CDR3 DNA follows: TGTGCCAGCAGTGCCGGGCGAGGCTACGAGCAGTACTTC. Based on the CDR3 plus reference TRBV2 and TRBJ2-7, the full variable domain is EPEVTQTPSHQVTQMGQEVILRCVPISNHLYFYWYRQILGQKVEFLVSFYNNEISEKSEIFDDQFSVERPDGSNFTLKIRSTKLEDSAMYFCASSAGRGYEQYFGPGTRLTVT.

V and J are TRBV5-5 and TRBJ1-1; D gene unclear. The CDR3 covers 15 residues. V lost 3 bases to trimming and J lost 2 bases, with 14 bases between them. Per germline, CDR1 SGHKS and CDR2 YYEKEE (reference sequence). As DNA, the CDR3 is TGTGCCAGCAGCTCACTCCAGGACGGAAACACTGAAGCTTTCTTT. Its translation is CASSSLQDGNTEAFF. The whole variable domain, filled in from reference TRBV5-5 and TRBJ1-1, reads DAGVTQSPTHLIKTRGQQVTLRCSPISGHKSVSWYQQVLGQGPQFIFQYYEKEERGRGNFPDRFSARQFPNYSSELNVNALLLGDSALYLCASSSLQDGNTEAFFGQGTRLTVV.

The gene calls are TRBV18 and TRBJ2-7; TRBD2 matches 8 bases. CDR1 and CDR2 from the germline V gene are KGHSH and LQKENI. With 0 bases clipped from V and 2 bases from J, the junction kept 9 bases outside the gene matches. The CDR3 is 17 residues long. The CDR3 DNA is TGTGCCAGCTCACCACCGCAGATGGGAGCGGGAGCCTACGAGCAGTACTTC. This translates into CASSPPQMGAGAYEQYF.